Below, 20 T cell receptor beta chains from the same sample are listed, as sequenced in a study of CD8+ T cells in alopecia areata. Extracted RNA was reverse transcribed, and the resulting cDNA served as sequencing template. Some clones are missing from TCRdb's copy, which holds only in-frame ones; the method was immunoSEQ multiplex PCR. The repertoire holds about 140,000 clones, with roughly nine tenths as singletons. Noted treatment: oral pan-JAK inhibitor, 5-10 mg twice daily. Sequences were derived from CD8+ T cells sorted from blood, sampled at week 4, from a patient treated with tofacitinib. The receptors shown here come from a human donor with alopecia areata.

This chain uses TRBV6-5 with TRBJ1-1; D is uncertain. The V end lost 6 bases, the J end lost 5 bases, and 16 bases lay between the germline ends. This CDR3 spans 14 amino acids. The germline CDR1 and CDR2 sequences are MNHEY and SVGAGI. CDR3 protein: CASSPDPKGTEAFF. The CDR3 DNA follows: TGTGCCAGCAGCCCGGACCCTAAAGGGACTGAAGCTTTCTTT.

This chain uses TRBV4-1 with TRBJ2-7; D uncertain. The CDR3 loop spans 16 amino acids. CDR1 MGHRA and CDR2 YSYEKL come from the germline V gene. Trimming stripped 4 bases from V and 0 bases from J, with 16 bases between. The CDR3 sequence is CASSPLGAGPSYEQYF. DNA of the CDR3: TGCGCCAGCAGCCCTCTTGGCGCAGGACCCTCCTACGAGCAGTACTTC.

This clone was recorded a few times. J is TRBJ1-1 and V is TRBV27; D is unclear. Germline CDR1 is MNHEY and CDR2 is SMNVEV (reference sequence). V lost 6 bases and J 9 bases, leaving 14 bases between the germline ends. This CDR3 is built from 12 residues. The CDR3 DNA reads as TGTGCCAGCAGCAACGGACCTCCTCAAGCTTTCTTT. This sequence encodes CASSNGPPQAFF.

About this clone: Other DNA variants within this sample encode the same CDR3. The rearrangement uses TRBV6-5 and TRBJ2-3; 13 nucleotides match TRBD2. The V gene end was trimmed by 6 bases and the J gene end by 3 bases; junction bases not matched to a gene: 3. Germline assignment: CDR1 MNHEY and CDR2 SVGAGI. This CDR3 comprises 15 residues. CDR3 in amino acids: CASRAGLAGTDTQYF. Here the CDR3 DNA reads TGTGCCAGCAGAGCGGGACTAGCGGGGACAGATACGCAGTATTTT.

The chain recombines TRBV29-1 with TRBJ2-5, with D perhaps assigned TRBD1 or TRBD2 (5 bases each). The DNA end is a closer match to TRBJ2-7, so the J assignment may be wrong. The CDR3 consists of 12 residues. CDR1 SQVTM and CDR2 ANQGSEA come from the germline V gene. The DNA for the CDR3 is TGCAGCATGTTGGGGGACTCCTACGAGCAGTACTTC. Amino acids: CSMLGDSYEQYF.

V usage is TRBV9 and J usage is TRBJ2-2; no clear D. Trimming took 0 bases from V and 5 from J, leaving 8 bases between them. CDR1 and CDR2 from the germline V gene are SGDLS and YYNGEE. The CDR3 consists of 14 residues. For the CDR3, the DNA is TGTGCCAGCAGCGTAGTTATGCAAACCGGGGAGCTGTTTTTT. This codes for CASSVVMQTGELFF. The full variable domain, completed using reference TRBV9 and TRBJ2-2, is DSGVTQTPKHLITATGQRVTLRCSPRSGDLSVYWYQQSLDQGLQFLIQYYNGEERAKGNILERFSAQQFPDLHSELNLSSLELGDSALYFCASSVVMQTGELFFGEGSRLTVL.

This clone was observed a single time. J is TRBJ2-7 and V is TRBV29-1, with D hard to call. CDR1 and CDR2 (germline): SQVTM, ANQGSEA. Trimming cost V 4 bases and J 4 bases, with 8 bases left between them. This CDR3 has 11 residues. DNA for the CDR3: TGCAGCGTTGTCCATTATTACGAGCAGTACTTC. This sequence encodes CSVVHYYEQYF.

In regard to this clone: This sample also contains other DNA sequences that code for the same CDR3. The rearrangement uses TRBV7-9 and TRBJ2-1; D remains ambiguous. Germline V gene lookup returns CDR1 SEHNR and CDR2 FQNEAQ (reference sequence). The CDR3 consists of 12 residues. The ends were cut back, 5 bases at V and 8 bases at J, with 10 bases in the middle. CDR3: CASSRDGDEQFF. The DNA for the CDR3 is TGTGCCAGCAGCAGGGATGGGGATGAGCAGTTCTTC.

The J gene is TRBJ2-2, the V gene TRBV4-1; 9 positions match TRBD1. CDR3 size: 15 residues. The germline V gene encodes CDR1 MGHRA and CDR2 YSYEKL. Unmatched junction bases numbered 5, after V lost 3 bases and J lost 6 bases. CDR3 nucleotides: TGCGCCAGCAGCCAGCCGGGACAGGGAGCCGGGGAGCTGTTTTTT. It specifies CASSQPGQGAGELFF.

The J gene is TRBJ1-1, the V gene TRBV6-5; D unresolved. Germline-derived CDR1 and CDR2 are MNHEY and SVGAGI. With 10 bases removed from V and 11 bases from J, the gap between germline ends came to 17 bases. CDR3 length: 11 residues. The CDR3 is CATLMPRGAFF. CDR3 nucleotide sequence: TGTGCCACCCTGATGCCCCGAGGCGCTTTCTTT.

The chain combines TRBV6-6 with TRBJ2-1; D gene unclear. The CDR3 covers 10 residues. The germline V gene encodes CDR1 MNHNY and CDR2 SVGAGI (reference sequence). The V end lost 10 bases, the J end lost 5 bases, and 6 bases lay between the germline ends. CDR3: CATGDNEQFF. The CDR3 nucleotides read TGTGCCACAGGAGACAATGAGCAGTTCTTC.

The chain carries TRBV23-1 and TRBJ2-7, with TRBD1 matching over 11 bases. TRBV23-1 is placed among ORFs of uncertain function. The ends lost 4 bases at V and 4 bases at J; junction bases unmatched: 6. The CDR3 consists of 15 residues. The CDR3, as DNA: TGCGCCAGCAGTCCTTCGGACAGGGGGCGGTACGAGCAGTACTTC. Translation: CASSPSDRGRYEQYF.

The chain joins TRBV29-1 to TRBJ2-5, with D perhaps assigned TRBD1 or TRBD2 (5 bases each). Matching the DNA end better, TRBJ2-7 makes the J call doubtful. This CDR3 is 13 amino acids long. CDR1 is SQVTM and CDR2 is ANQGSEA in the germline V gene. The CDR3 loop is CSVAGTNLYEQYF. CDR3 nucleotide sequence: TGCAGCGTTGCAGGGACCAACCTGTACGAGCAGTACTTC.

This chain links TRBV6-5 with TRBJ2-7, with D perhaps being TRBD1 or TRBD2 (5 bases each). CDR3 size: 14 residues. V was trimmed by 4 bases and J by 3 bases, leaving 13 bases between them. Germline CDR1 MNHEY, CDR2 SVGAGI. CDR3: CASSSGTYSYEQYF. CDR3 DNA sequence: TGTGCCAGCAGTTCCGGGACCTATAGCTACGAGCAGTACTTC.

The chain is built from TRBV30 and TRBJ2-1; TRBD2 agrees at 10 bases. V lost 5 bases and J lost 6; bases outside the gene matches: 10. This CDR3 spans 15 amino acids. Germline CDR1 reads GTSNPN; CDR2 reads SVGIG (reference sequence). DNA of the CDR3: TGTGCCTGGTTGCTAGCGGGAGTGGTGGGCAATGAGCAGTTCTTC. It yields the protein CAWLLAGVVGNEQFF.

CDR3 region: CASSFYYEQYF. The DNA for the CDR3 is TGTGCCAGCAGTTTTTACTACGAGCAGTACTTC. The V call is TRBV6-1, the J call TRBJ2-7; no clear D. CDR1 and CDR2 (germline): MNHNS, SASEGT. V was clipped by 5 bases and J by 3 bases, with 5 bases between them. This CDR3 spans 11 amino acids.

The chain recombines TRBV29-1 with TRBJ2-1; 11 bases map to TRBD2. Germline loops: CDR1 SQVTM, CDR2 ANQGSEA. The V and J ends lost 2 bases and 9 bases, in that order; junction bases with no gene match: 6. CDR3 length: 14 amino acids. This CDR3 is CSVEPRGLAVEQFF. The CDR3 DNA reads TGCAGCGTTGAACCCAGGGGACTAGCGGTTGAGCAGTTCTTC.

This clone was found once. The V call is TRBV5-1, the J call TRBJ2-1, with 10 bases fitting TRBD1. Germline values: CDR1 SGHRS, CDR2 YFSETQ. The length of the CDR3 is 17 residues. Losses at the gene ends were 4 bases for V and 7 bases for J; bases not matched to a gene: 14. The CDR3 coding sequence is TGCGCCAGCAGCCCCCGGCGACAGGGGGCGATATGGAATGAGCAGTTCTTC. It translates to CASSPRRQGAIWNEQFF. Variable domain in full (rest from reference TRBV5-1 and TRBJ2-1): KAGVTQTPRYLIKTRGQQVTLSCSPISGHRSVSWYQQTPGQGLQFLFEYFSETQRNKGNFPGRFSGRQFSNSRSEMNVSTLELGDSALYLCASSPRRQGAIWNEQFFGPGTRLTVL.

The chain has TRBV5-1 and TRBJ2-7; 10 nucleotides match TRBD1. The V gene's germline CDR1 is SGHRS and CDR2 YFSETQ. The CDR3 loop spans 15 amino acids. J lost 4 bases, V lost 5 bases, and 9 bases had no gene match. Written as DNA, the CDR3 is TGCGCCAGCAGATCCGGGACAGGGGAAATGTACGAGCAGTACTTC. Its protein product is CASRSGTGEMYEQYF.

The chain carries TRBV10-3 and TRBJ2-3, with D uncertain. CDR3 length: 13 amino acids. Trimming left V 3 bases short and J 4 bases short, with 8 bases between. The germline CDR1 and CDR2 sequences are ENHRY and SYGVKD. CDR3 sequence reads: CAISEPVPDTQYF. The CDR3 nucleotides read TGTGCCATCAGTGAACCAGTCCCAGATACGCAGTATTTT.